This TCR beta chain was sequenced during a study of PD-1 blockade in classical Hodgkin lymphoma (TCRdb year 2020). Broadly, across the study: Nivolumab dosing was 3 mg/kg intravenously every 2 weeks, continuing until either disease progression or unacceptable toxicity. The study used CyTOF and TCR beta sequencing to define a peripheral blood immune signature of response to PD-1 blockade in classical Hodgkin lymphoma.

The intended sense of this specimen's time point label: cycle 4 day 1 (C4D1), after five to seven weeks of nivolumab. Every trial patient had relapsed after autologous stem cell transplantation, and cohorts A, B and C differed in prior brentuximab vedotin exposure. The trial cohort comprised some 60 patients with relapsed/refractory classical Hodgkin lymphoma whose best overall responses were complete response, partial response or progressive disease. Single-agent nivolumab was administered to trial patients in the multi-cohort phase II CheckMate 205 trial. An independent review committee assessed best overall response using the 2007 International Working Group response criteria. PBMCs from the trial were collected at three points: immediately before nivolumab initiation (C1D1), and during therapy at cycle 2 day 1 and cycle 4 day 1. After peripheral blood was drawn into 8 mL Vacutainer Cell Preparation Tubes, PBMCs were isolated by centrifugation and then cryopreserved.

A few counts support this clone. Its specific antigen is unknown. The record has no base qualities; no much larger clone is one base away. Reading from cysteine to phenylalanine, the CDR3 counts 15 amino acids. Just CDR3 DNA is preserved here, 45 bases in frame from base 1. CDR1 and CDR2, per the germline V gene, are MNHEY and SVGAGI. Ends trimmed: V by 4 bases, J by 9 bases; bases unmatched to a gene: 9. The paper as a whole reports these results and caveats: Among trial patients, those achieving complete response had baseline diversity similar to that of newly diagnosed patients, while diversity was significantly lower in partial responders and progressors. The study was limited to a single clinical trial cohort, and causes of repertoire differences, possibly disease activity or prior therapy, remained undefined. Lower diversity was seen in patients whose nivolumab began less than 1 year after ASCT, and these patients were left out of later analyses so that immune reconstitution would not confound the results. By C4D1, a significant rise was seen in CD4+ TCR diversity but not in CD8+ TCR diversity (p=0.0027 vs p=0.16), and the rise was most apparent among complete responders (p=0.02). Newly diagnosed patients were reported to have lower baseline TCR diversity than healthy donors, and relapsed/refractory patients were reported to have lower baseline TCR diversity still.

The Qiagen DNeasy kit was used to extract genomic DNA both from unsorted PBMCs and from the negatively selected CD4+ and CD8+ fractions. Amplification of TCR beta CDR3 regions was done by immunoSEQ multiplex PCR with primers that anneal to V and J segments. A synthetic immune receptor repertoire was used to minimize amplification bias, and any residual bias was removed computationally once sequencing was done. Regarding the original processing steps: Repertoire diversity was quantified as the Shannon entropy index using custom Python scripts. Unsorted, CD4+ and CD8+ repertoires were analyzed separately, except in combined analyses where CD4+ and CD8+ sequences were merged in silico. Clonal expansion was defined as a frequency increase of at least 2-fold after treatment compared with C1D1, and clones undetected at baseline were assigned a pseudocount of 0.5. Singleton clones were defined as clones with 0 or 1 copy at C1D1, and non-singleton clones were defined as clones with 2 or more copies. Clones expanded in unsorted samples were annotated as CD4+, CD8+ or unknown by matching protein sequences in sorted samples from the same patient. Wilcoxon tests were applied to paired samples to test diversity changes from C1D1 to C4D1. The table comes from immuneACCESS by way of TCRdb, which keeps in-frame sequences with V and J called. Part of the clones is missing from these tables; in studies checked, under half for an unresolved V gene and the rest for unknown reasons. From that table come the V and J calls and clone size; the DNA was used to work out D and trimming. For this sample there are some 17,000 clones; around two thirds appear just once. The top ten hold 7.8% of the sample.

The sequenced sample was peripheral blood mononuclear cells (PBMCs), obtained before the fourth cycle of nivolumab. The sequence came from a human donor with classical Hodgkin lymphoma. The chain is made from TRBV6-5 and TRBJ2-1; 10 central nucleotides agree with TRBD2. The CDR3 reads as follows: CASSSPAGGPGEQFF. The bases are TGTGCCAGCAGTTCACCAGCGGGAGGGCCTGGTGAGCAGTTCTTC.